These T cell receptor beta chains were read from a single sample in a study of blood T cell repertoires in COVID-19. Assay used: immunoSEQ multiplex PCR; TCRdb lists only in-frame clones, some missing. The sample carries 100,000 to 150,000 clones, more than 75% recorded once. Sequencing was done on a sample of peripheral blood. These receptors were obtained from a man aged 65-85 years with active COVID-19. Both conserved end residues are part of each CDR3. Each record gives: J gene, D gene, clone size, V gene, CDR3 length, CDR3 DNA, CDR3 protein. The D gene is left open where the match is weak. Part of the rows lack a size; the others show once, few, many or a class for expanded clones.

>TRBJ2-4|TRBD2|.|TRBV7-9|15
TGTGCCAGCAGCTTAGCCGGACTAGGAGGACACATTCAGTACTTC
CASSLAGLGGHIQYF
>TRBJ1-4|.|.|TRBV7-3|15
TGTGCCAGCAGCTTATGGGTAGGGGGTGGTGAAAAACTGTTTTTT
CASSLWVGGGEKLFF
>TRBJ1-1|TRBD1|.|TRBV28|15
TGTGCCAGCACCGGACGGACAGGGGCCAAGACTGAAGCTTTCTTT
CASTGRTGAKTEAFF
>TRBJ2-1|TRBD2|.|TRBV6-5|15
TGTGCCACCCGGGAGGAGGGACTAGCGAGTGGTGAGCAGTTCTTC
CATREEGLASGEQFF
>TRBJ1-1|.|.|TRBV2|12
TGTGCCAGCAGTGTCCGGGGAACTGAAGCTTTCTTT
CASSVRGTEAFF
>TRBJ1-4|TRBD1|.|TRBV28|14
TGTGCCAGCAGTCAGGGGGCTGTTAATGAAAAACTGTTTTTT
CASSQGAVNEKLFF
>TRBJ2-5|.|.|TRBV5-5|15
TGTGCCAGCAGCCCAAGAATCAGGGGAAAAGAGACCCAGTACTTC
CASSPRIRGKETQYF
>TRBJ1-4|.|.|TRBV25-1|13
TGTGCCAGCAGTGTCCCCGAGGATGAAAAACTGTTTTTT
CASSVPEDEKLFF
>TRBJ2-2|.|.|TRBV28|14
TGTGCCAGCAGTGGGGGCCGGGAGGCCGGGGAGCTGTTTTTT
CASSGGREAGELFF
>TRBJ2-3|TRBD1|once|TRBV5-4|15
TGTGCCAGCAGACTCCCCGGGACAGGGGCAGATACGCAGTATTTT
CASRLPGTGADTQYF
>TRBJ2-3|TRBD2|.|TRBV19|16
TGTGCCAGTAGTATGGAAACTAGCGGGAGCCGGGATACGCAGTATTTT
CASSMETSGSRDTQYF
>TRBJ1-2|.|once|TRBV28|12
TGTGCCAGCAGACGGACAGAATATGGCTACACCTTC
CASRRTEYGYTF
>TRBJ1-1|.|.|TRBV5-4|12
TGTGCCAGCAGCGGATGGACATCTGAAGCTTTCTTT
CASSGWTSEAFF
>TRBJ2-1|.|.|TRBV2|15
TGTGCCAGCAGTGAAAACGGCGTAGCGGTAAATGAGCAGTTCTTC
CASSENGVAVNEQFF
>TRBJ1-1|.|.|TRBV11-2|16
TGTGCCAGCAGCTTAGCCTCCGGGGTCAGGAACACTGAAGCTTTCTTT
CASSLASGVRNTEAFF
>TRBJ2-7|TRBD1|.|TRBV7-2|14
TGTGCCAGCAGCCCGGACAGGGGATCCTACGAGCAGTACTTC
CASSPDRGSYEQYF
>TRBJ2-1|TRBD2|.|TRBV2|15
TGTGCCAGCAGTTCTACTAGCGGGGGTTACAATGAGCAGTTCTTC
CASSSTSGGYNEQFF
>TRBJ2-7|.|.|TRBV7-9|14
TGTGCCAGCAGCTCCATCGGCGGGCCCTACGAGCAGTACTTC
CASSSIGGPYEQYF
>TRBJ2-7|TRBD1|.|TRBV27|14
TGTGCCAGCAGCCCCCGGGACAGGGTCTACGAGCAGTACTTC
CASSPRDRVYEQYF
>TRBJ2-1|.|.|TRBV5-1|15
TGCGCCAGCAGCTTGGACGGCAGGGGAAGGGATGAGCAGTTCTTC
CASSLDGRGRDEQFF
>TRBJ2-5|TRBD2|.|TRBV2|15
TGTGCCAGCAGTCTAGCGGGAGGCCCCCAAGAGACCCAGTACTTC
CASSLAGGPQETQYF
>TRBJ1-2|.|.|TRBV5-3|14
TGTCGTGGCCAGACAAAACCCGTGGACTATGGCTACACCTTC
CRGQTKPVDYGYTF
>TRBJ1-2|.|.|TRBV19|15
TGTGCCAGTACCTCCAACCGGGGGGCGAACTATGGCTACACCTTC
CASTSNRGANYGYTF
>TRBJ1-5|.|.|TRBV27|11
TGTGCCAGCGGGAGTAAGCAGCCCCAGCATTTT
CASGSKQPQHF
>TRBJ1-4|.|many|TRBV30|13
TGTGCCTGGAGTTTGGAGAGGAATGAAAAACTGTTTTTT
CAWSLERNEKLFF
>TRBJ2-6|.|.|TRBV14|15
TGTGCCAGCAGCGACAGACTCTCTGGGGCCAACGTCCTGACTTTC
CASSDRLSGANVLTF
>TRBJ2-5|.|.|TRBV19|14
TGTGCCAGTAGGAGCGGGCCCCTCCAGGAGACCCAGTACTTC
CASRSGPLQETQYF
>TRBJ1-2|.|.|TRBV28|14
TGTGCCAGCAGTTTAAATGGAGCTATCTATGGCTACACCTTC
CASSLNGAIYGYTF
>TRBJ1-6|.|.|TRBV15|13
TGTGCCACCAAGGCGGCGCCCAATTCACCCCTCCACTTT
CATKAAPNSPLHF
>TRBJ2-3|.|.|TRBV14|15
TGTGCCAGCAGCCAAGTCGGGATCTCCCTGGATACGCAGTATTTT
CASSQVGISLDTQYF
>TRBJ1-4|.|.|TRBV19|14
TGTGCCAGTAGTATAGGGCAGGGAGGCGAAAAACTGTTTTTT
CASSIGQGGEKLFF
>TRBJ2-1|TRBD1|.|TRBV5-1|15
TGCGCCAGCAGCTCCCAACAGGGGTCCTACAATGAGCAGTTCTTC
CASSSQQGSYNEQFF
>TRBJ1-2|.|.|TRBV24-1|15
TGTGCCACCAGTGATTATCGGGGAGGCAGTCACGGCTACACCTTC
CATSDYRGGSHGYTF
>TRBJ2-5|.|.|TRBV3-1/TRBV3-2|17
TGTGCCAGCAGCCAAGAAGGGCCCTGGCAGGGTTTAGAGACCCAGTACTTC
CASSQEGPWQGLETQYF
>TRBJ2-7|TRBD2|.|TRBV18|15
TGTGCCAGCTCACCAGGGACTAGCGGAGGCTACGAGCAGTACTTC
CASSPGTSGGYEQYF
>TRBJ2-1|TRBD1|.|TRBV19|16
TGTGCCAGTAGTAGCCAATCGACAGGGAAATCCAATGAGCAGTTCTTC
CASSSQSTGKSNEQFF
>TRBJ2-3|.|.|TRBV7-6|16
TGTGCCAGCAGTTTTGGAGGGGTGACTAGTAGTGATACGCAGTATTTT
CASSFGGVTSSDTQYF
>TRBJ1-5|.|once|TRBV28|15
TGTGCCAGCAGGTCCCGTGGGCAGGGGATTCAGCCCCAGCATTTT
CASRSRGQGIQPQHF
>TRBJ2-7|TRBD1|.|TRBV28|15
TGTGCCAGCAGAGGGTGGGACAGGTCCTCCTACGAGCAGTACTTC
CASRGWDRSSYEQYF
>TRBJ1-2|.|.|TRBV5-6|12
TGTGCCAGCAGCCCGAACTTCTCTGGCTACACCTTC
CASSPNFSGYTF
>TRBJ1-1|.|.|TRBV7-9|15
TGTGCCAGCAGCACACCGGACACTCAGAACACTGAAGCTTTCTTT
CASSTPDTQNTEAFF
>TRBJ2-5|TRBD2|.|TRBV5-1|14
TGCGCCAGCAGCTTTGGGACTAAGGAAGAGACCCAGTACTTC
CASSFGTKEETQYF
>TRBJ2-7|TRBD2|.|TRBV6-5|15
TGTGCCAGCAGAGGGACTAGCGGGAAAGGTAACGAGCAGTACTTC
CASRGTSGKGNEQYF